These T cell receptor beta chains were read from a single sample in a study of blood T cell repertoires in COVID-19. Assay used: immunoSEQ multiplex PCR; TCRdb lists only in-frame clones, some missing. The sample holds a few hundred thousand clones; about 81% are singletons and the top ten take 8.2%. The sequencing input was peripheral blood. These receptors originate from a woman of 80 years or more with COVID-19, enrolled during active disease. Each CDR3 is given with its conserved first and last residue. Each record gives: V gene, J gene, D gene, clone size, CDR3 protein, CDR3 DNA. D genes are given only for firm matches. Clone sizes are given selectively: once, few, many, or a class where the clone is expanded.

v_gene: TRBV6-5; j_gene: TRBJ1-1; d_gene: -; abundance: -; CDR3aa: CASFRQANTEAFF; CDR3nt: TGTGCCAGCTTCCGACAGGCGAACACTGAAGCTTTCTTT
v_gene: TRBV30; j_gene: TRBJ1-2; d_gene: TRBD1; abundance: -; CDR3aa: CAWSIPRTGFWKTF; CDR3nt: TGTGCCTGGAGTATCCCTCGGACAGGGTTTTGGAAAACCTTC
v_gene: TRBV20-1; j_gene: TRBJ1-6; d_gene: -; abundance: few; CDR3aa: CSASAQSYNSPLHF; CDR3nt: TGCAGTGCTAGTGCTCAGTCCTATAATTCACCCCTCCACTTT
v_gene: TRBV29-1; j_gene: TRBJ2-7; d_gene: -; abundance: once; CDR3aa: CSVEQQGDEQYF; CDR3nt: TGCAGCGTTGAACAACAGGGTGACGAGCAGTACTTC
v_gene: TRBV24-1; j_gene: TRBJ2-1; d_gene: TRBD1; abundance: -; CDR3aa: CATAGQGNNEQFF; CDR3nt: TGTGCCACCGCTGGACAGGGGAACAATGAGCAGTTCTTC
v_gene: TRBV7-9; j_gene: TRBJ1-6; d_gene: TRBD1; abundance: -; CDR3aa: CASSLAVGGNSPLHF; CDR3nt: TGTGCCAGCAGCTTAGCCGTAGGGGGCAATTCACCCCTCCACTTT
v_gene: TRBV28; j_gene: TRBJ1-3; d_gene: TRBD1; abundance: -; CDR3aa: CASSFRTGSSGNTIYF; CDR3nt: TGTGCCAGCAGTTTCCGGACAGGGAGCTCTGGAAACACCATATATTTT
v_gene: TRBV4-1; j_gene: TRBJ1-2; d_gene: -; abundance: -; CDR3aa: CASSQAAREDYGYTF; CDR3nt: TGCGCCAGCAGCCAAGCCGCGAGGGAAGACTATGGCTACACCTTC
v_gene: TRBV15; j_gene: TRBJ1-1; d_gene: -; abundance: -; CDR3aa: CATSRGQWNTEAFF; CDR3nt: TGTGCCACCAGCAGAGGACAGTGGAACACTGAAGCTTTCTTT
v_gene: TRBV3-1/TRBV3-2; j_gene: TRBJ1-2; d_gene: -; abundance: -; CDR3aa: CASSHGGLNYGYTF; CDR3nt: TGTGCCAGCAGCCACGGGGGGCTAAACTATGGCTACACCTTC
v_gene: TRBV29-1; j_gene: TRBJ1-2; d_gene: -; abundance: -; CDR3aa: CSGGKDYGYTF; CDR3nt: TGCAGCGGAGGCAAGGACTATGGCTACACCTTC
v_gene: TRBV12-3/TRBV12-4; j_gene: TRBJ2-2; d_gene: -; abundance: -; CDR3aa: CASSFRGPGELFF; CDR3nt: TGTGCCAGCAGTTTTCGGGGTCCCGGGGAGCTGTTTTTT
v_gene: TRBV5-1; j_gene: TRBJ1-4; d_gene: TRBD1; abundance: few; CDR3aa: CASSSGGESEKLFF; CDR3nt: TGCGCCAGCAGTTCAGGGGGCGAGAGTGAAAAACTGTTTTTT
v_gene: TRBV5-1; j_gene: TRBJ2-5; d_gene: TRBD1; abundance: -; CDR3aa: CASSSQGAGRETQYF; CDR3nt: TGCGCCAGCAGCTCACAGGGGGCTGGAAGAGAGACCCAGTACTTC
v_gene: TRBV28; j_gene: TRBJ2-7; d_gene: -; abundance: -; CDR3aa: CASSSPHRSYEQYF; CDR3nt: TGTGCCAGCAGTTCCCCGCATAGATCCTACGAGCAGTACTTC
v_gene: TRBV9; j_gene: TRBJ1-6; d_gene: -; abundance: -; CDR3aa: CASSAGGGYINSPLHF; CDR3nt: TGTGCCAGCAGTGCTGGGGGGGGTTACATTAATTCACCCCTCCACTTT
v_gene: TRBV11-1; j_gene: TRBJ1-1; d_gene: -; abundance: once; CDR3aa: CASSPIWGDEAFF; CDR3nt: TGTGCCAGCAGCCCTATATGGGGGGACGAAGCTTTCTTT
v_gene: TRBV24-1; j_gene: TRBJ1-2; d_gene: -; abundance: -; CDR3aa: CATSAHLGGQGDGYTF; CDR3nt: TGTGCCACCAGTGCACACTTGGGTGGGCAGGGCGATGGCTACACCTTC
v_gene: TRBV30; j_gene: TRBJ2-1; d_gene: TRBD2; abundance: -; CDR3aa: CAWTTGTSGRHEQFF; CDR3nt: TGTGCCTGGACTACCGGGACTAGCGGGAGACATGAGCAGTTCTTC
v_gene: TRBV11-2; j_gene: TRBJ2-3; d_gene: TRBD2; abundance: -; CDR3aa: CASSLTLAGGGDTQYF; CDR3nt: TGTGCCAGCAGCTTAACATTAGCGGGAGGAGGAGATACGCAGTATTTT
v_gene: TRBV30; j_gene: TRBJ2-2; d_gene: -; abundance: -; CDR3aa: CASRAVGELFF; CDR3nt: TGTGCCTCGAGAGCGGTCGGGGAGCTGTTTTTT
v_gene: TRBV19; j_gene: TRBJ1-2; d_gene: -; abundance: -; CDR3aa: CASREGGAYGYTF; CDR3nt: TGTGCCAGTCGGGAGGGGGGCGCCTATGGCTACACCTTC
v_gene: TRBV18; j_gene: TRBJ1-3; d_gene: TRBD1; abundance: once; CDR3aa: CASSPGTGAGNTIYF; CDR3nt: TGTGCCAGCTCACCCGGGACAGGGGCTGGAAACACCATATATTTT
v_gene: TRBV3-1/TRBV3-2; j_gene: TRBJ1-2; d_gene: -; abundance: few; CDR3aa: CASSRYTPYMAVRPLLRGDTF; CDR3nt: TGTGCCAGCAGCCGGTATACCCCCTATATGGCGGTGCGGCCCCTCTTGAGAGGTGACACCTTC
v_gene: TRBV3-1/TRBV3-2; j_gene: TRBJ2-1; d_gene: -; abundance: -; CDR3aa: CASSHPQSVQFF; CDR3nt: TGTGCCAGCAGTCACCCACAGAGTGTGCAGTTCTTC
v_gene: TRBV11-2; j_gene: TRBJ2-3; d_gene: TRBD1; abundance: -; CDR3aa: CASSYDRGADTQYF; CDR3nt: TGTGCCAGCAGTTACGACAGGGGGGCAGATACGCAGTATTTT
v_gene: TRBV5-1; j_gene: TRBJ2-7; d_gene: -; abundance: -; CDR3aa: CASSIGGQGQYEQYF; CDR3nt: TGCGCCAGCAGCATTGGGGGCCAGGGTCAGTACGAGCAGTACTTC
v_gene: TRBV6-5; j_gene: TRBJ1-1; d_gene: -; abundance: -; CDR3aa: CASSRQNTEAFF; CDR3nt: TGTGCCAGCAGCAGACAGAACACTGAAGCTTTCTTT
v_gene: TRBV6-2/TRBV6-3; j_gene: TRBJ1-4; d_gene: -; abundance: -; CDR3aa: CASSSQKATNEKLFF; CDR3nt: TGTGCCAGCAGTTCCCAGAAAGCAACTAATGAAAAACTGTTTTTT
v_gene: TRBV11-3; j_gene: TRBJ2-1; d_gene: -; abundance: -; CDR3aa: CASSLDRTASSYNEQFF; CDR3nt: TGTGCCAGCAGCTTAGATCGTACAGCCAGCTCCTACAATGAGCAGTTCTTC
v_gene: TRBV6-1; j_gene: TRBJ2-2; d_gene: -; abundance: few; CDR3aa: CASRTSYTGELFF; CDR3nt: TGTGCCAGCAGAACTAGCTACACCGGGGAGCTGTTTTTT
v_gene: TRBV6-2/TRBV6-3; j_gene: TRBJ2-5; d_gene: -; abundance: -; CDR3aa: CASSRGGVQETQYF; CDR3nt: TGTGCCAGCAGCAGGGGCGGGGTTCAAGAGACCCAGTACTTC
v_gene: TRBV9; j_gene: TRBJ2-7; d_gene: TRBD2; abundance: -; CDR3aa: CASSLGTTYSYEQYF; CDR3nt: TGTGCCAGCAGCCTCGGGACTACGTACTCCTACGAGCAGTACTTC
v_gene: TRBV2; j_gene: TRBJ2-3; d_gene: TRBD1; abundance: -; CDR3aa: CARGDRGRGDTQYF; CDR3nt: TGTGCCAGGGGGGACAGGGGGCGTGGAGATACGCAGTATTTT
v_gene: TRBV2; j_gene: TRBJ2-5; d_gene: -; abundance: -; CDR3aa: CARSQGGYGTQYF; CDR3nt: TGTGCCAGAAGTCAGGGGGGCTACGGGACCCAGTACTTC